This T cell receptor beta chain was observed in a study of HIV-infected children after antiretroviral therapy interruption. RNA-based 3' RACE libraries used unique molecular identifiers. TCRdb re-called the 3' RACE reads with MiXCR, one entry per CDR3 protein. The sample includes about 15,000 distinct CDR3 sequences, about 3.4% of them seen just once. Specified treatment: PENTA 11 planned treatment interruption arm or continuous ART arm. Samples needed at least 5 million viable cryopreserved PBMCs. In its sample, this clonotype ranks as medium-sized. This receptor was identified in a child aged 2-17 years with HIV. This sample comprised CD45RA+ CD4+ T cells from PBMCs, obtained from a donor given antiretroviral therapy, either interrupted or continuous. The subset was: naive CD4+ CD45RA+ CD45RO- T cells.

The CDR3 bases are TGTGCCAGCAGCGTAAGTACTAGCGGAAACAATGAGCAGTTCTTC. This codes for CASSVSTSGNNEQFF. The V and J genes are TRBV9 and TRBJ2-1, with 8 positions matching TRBD2. Germline assignment: CDR1 SGDLS and CDR2 YYNGEE. Trimming at V came to 1 base and at J to 5 bases, leaving 5 bases not matched to a gene. The CDR3 runs 15 residues.